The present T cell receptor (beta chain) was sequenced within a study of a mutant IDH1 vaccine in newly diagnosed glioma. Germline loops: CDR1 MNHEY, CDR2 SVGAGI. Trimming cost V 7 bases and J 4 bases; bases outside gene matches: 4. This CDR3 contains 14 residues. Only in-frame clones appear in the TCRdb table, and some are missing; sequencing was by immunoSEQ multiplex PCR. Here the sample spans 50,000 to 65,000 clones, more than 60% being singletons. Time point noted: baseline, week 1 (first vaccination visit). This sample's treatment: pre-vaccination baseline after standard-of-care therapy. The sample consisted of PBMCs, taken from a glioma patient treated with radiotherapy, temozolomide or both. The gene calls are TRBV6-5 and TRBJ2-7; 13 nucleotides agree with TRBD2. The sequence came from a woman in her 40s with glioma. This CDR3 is CASKGLAGEYEQYF. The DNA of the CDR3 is TGTGCCAGCAAAGGACTAGCGGGAGAGTACGAGCAGTACTTC.